These T cell receptor beta chains were read from a single sample in a study of cytomegalovirus exposure and HLA in healthy donors. Generated by immunoSEQ multiplex PCR, the TCRdb table keeps only in-frame clones and is missing some. The data contain some 140,000 clones, over 60% of them singletons. The sample comprised PBMCs. The receptors derive from a woman between 40 and 50 years old in good health and CMV-seronegative. CDR3s leave out the opening cysteine and the closing phenylalanine or tryptophan. A D gene is named only where the DNA matches it firmly.

cdr3_aa,j_call,d_call,v_call
ASSITANTEAF,TRBJ1-1,.,TRBV27
ASRSPLRGGGEQF,TRBJ2-1,TRBD2,TRBV19
ASSPAGEISQQF,TRBJ2-1,.,TRBV11-2
ASSAGTSTSYEQY,TRBJ2-7,TRBD2,TRBV10-1
ASSLAGTGNEAF,TRBJ1-1,TRBD1,TRBV5-1
SVDFFTSGSKDTQY,TRBJ2-3,TRBD2,TRBV29-1
ASLPPNSGRFSYNEQF,TRBJ2-1,TRBD2,TRBV2
ASSTNGGREQY,TRBJ2-7,.,TRBV19
ASGSQGIQY,TRBJ2-4,.,TRBV12-5
ASSEFPPRGGLF,TRBJ2-2,.,TRBV6-1
ASNRQGGWNEQF,TRBJ2-1,TRBD2,TRBV5-6
ASSWLDSDTEAF,TRBJ1-1,.,TRBV5-1
ASSLARGSGETQY,TRBJ2-5,.,TRBV5-4
ASSIRGTGDQFYEQY,TRBJ2-7,TRBD1,TRBV19
ASSQVWRKRETQY,TRBJ2-5,.,TRBV4-2
ASTQGTALYGYT,TRBJ1-2,TRBD1,TRBV28
AISDPDQPQH,TRBJ1-5,.,TRBV10-3
ASSYGNRVNTEAF,TRBJ1-1,.,TRBV6-5
AISEQTGWETQY,TRBJ2-5,TRBD1,TRBV10-3
ASSHPNRTGVYSNQPQH,TRBJ1-5,TRBD1,TRBV4-1
ASSQSPPGSITDTQY,TRBJ2-3,.,TRBV4-1
ASRSSRGTQY,TRBJ2-5,.,TRBV28
ASSEMVGTGTTDTQY,TRBJ2-3,TRBD1,TRBV2
ATQNSGVGTGELF,TRBJ2-2,.,TRBV6-5
ASSLSRLVTGELF,TRBJ2-2,.,TRBV7-9
ASSSNSGGGSEKLF,TRBJ1-4,TRBD1,TRBV11-2
ASSFTSGRPAQY,TRBJ2-5,TRBD2,TRBV11-3
ASRFEGLAGGSEQY,TRBJ2-7,TRBD2,TRBV10-2
ASSVNPVLTGELF,TRBJ2-2,.,TRBV25-1
ASSPHPGLAGSGETQY,TRBJ2-5,TRBD2,TRBV28
ASSVSGNTEAF,TRBJ1-1,.,TRBV2
ASSPRPGQGADTQY,TRBJ2-3,TRBD1,TRBV4-2
ASSPENYGYT,TRBJ1-2,.,TRBV7-9
SVAGTGGESPSPDTQY,TRBJ2-3,TRBD1,TRBV29-1
SVVSRGSYNEQF,TRBJ2-1,.,TRBV29-1
ASSLGTVNRLF,TRBJ1-4,TRBD1,TRBV5-1
AWSPPGQGRTDTQY,TRBJ2-3,TRBD1,TRBV30
ASSQWTSHNEQF,TRBJ2-1,TRBD2,TRBV6-6
ASSQDDSGRGTDTQY,TRBJ2-3,TRBD2,TRBV4-1
ASSLWGGLMNTEAF,TRBJ1-1,.,TRBV11-3
ASSYDRGGYT,TRBJ1-2,TRBD1,TRBV6-5
ASSLGLGDFVDEQF,TRBJ2-1,TRBD2,TRBV7-2
ASSRGTGDAGELF,TRBJ2-2,TRBD1,TRBV5-1
ASSNGIWDASGTQY,TRBJ2-5,.,TRBV28
ASSLALTGGMNTEAF,TRBJ1-1,TRBD1,TRBV5-1
AWDRAGEQY,TRBJ2-7,TRBD1,TRBV30
ASRQGTNNEQF,TRBJ2-1,TRBD1,TRBV28
ASSLEYGAAF,TRBJ1-1,.,TRBV6-6
ASSQDRSGTGNEKLF,TRBJ1-4,TRBD1,TRBV4-1
ASSLSTGASGANVLT,TRBJ2-6,.,TRBV5-1
ASRLTGEINEQY,TRBJ2-7,TRBD1,TRBV6-1
ATLGGPREKLF,TRBJ1-4,.,TRBV10-3
ASSYLTGTSTLEVDTQY,TRBJ2-3,TRBD2,TRBV7-2
ASNSRGGYT,TRBJ1-2,.,TRBV19
ASSPGTQTYGYT,TRBJ1-2,.,TRBV18
ASGDRFTEAF,TRBJ1-1,TRBD1,TRBV10-2
ASSVNRGMTRGYT,TRBJ1-2,TRBD1,TRBV9
ASSSGQGVDTGELF,TRBJ2-2,TRBD1,TRBV11-3
ASSQSTGGPEAF,TRBJ1-1,.,TRBV7-2
ASFLTDTEAF,TRBJ1-1,.,TRBV6-6